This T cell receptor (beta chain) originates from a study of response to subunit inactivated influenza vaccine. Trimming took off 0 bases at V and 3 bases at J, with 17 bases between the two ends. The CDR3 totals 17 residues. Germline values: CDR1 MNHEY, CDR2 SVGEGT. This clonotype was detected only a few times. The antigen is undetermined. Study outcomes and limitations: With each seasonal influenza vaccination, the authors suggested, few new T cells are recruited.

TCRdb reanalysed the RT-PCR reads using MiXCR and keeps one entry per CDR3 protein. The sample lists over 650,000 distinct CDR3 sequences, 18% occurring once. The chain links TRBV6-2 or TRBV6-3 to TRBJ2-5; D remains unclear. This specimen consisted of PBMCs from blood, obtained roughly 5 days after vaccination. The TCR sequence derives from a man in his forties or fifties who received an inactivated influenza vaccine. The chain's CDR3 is CASSYSLANYAEETQYF. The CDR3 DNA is TGTGCCAGCAGTTACTCGTTGGCCAACTATGCCGAAGAGACCCAGTACTTC.